This record covers a single TCR beta chain. There are 15 residues in the CDR3. Trimming removed 0 bases at V and 2 bases at J, with 9 bases between. CDR1 and CDR2 (germline): MGHRA, YSYEKL. Under the authors' procedure: Estimation of nucleated cell counts relied on the amplification of reference gene primers. Some clones are missing from TCRdb's copy, which holds only in-frame ones; the method was immunoSEQ multiplex PCR. That table furnishes V, J and clone size, whereas the DNA furnished D and trimming. The sample lists tens of thousands of clones; around 89% were seen once. The sample comes from a study of blood T cell repertoires in COVID-19. About the research overall: Some COVID-19 samples were acute and others convalescent; all came from the United States, Italy and Spain. T cells, B-cell-depleted T cells, or PBMCs supplied cDNA or gDNA.

The TCR sequence derives from a human donor in a cohort sampled during active COVID-19. The sequencing sample was made of peripheral blood. The V call is TRBV4-1, the J call TRBJ2-3; D not certain. CDR3 bases: TGCGCCAGCAGCCAAGATCGCCGCTACACAGATACGCAGTATTTT. This encodes CASSQDRRYTDTQYF.